The 20 T cell receptor beta chains below were found in one sample sequenced in a study of post-analysis software for immune sequencing data. Every TCR beta cDNA library bore unique molecular identifiers. TCRdb reanalysed the PCR reads using MiXCR and keeps one entry per CDR3 protein. The table shows hundreds of thousands of distinct CDR3 sequences, with approximately 30% occurring only once. Their antigens remain unidentified. Study results and caveats: Controls showed lower frequencies than patients for four to six TRBV segments, and TRBV5-6, TRBV5-1 and TRBV20-1 were among these.

The sample was blood. The receptors originated from a girl aged 10 to 17 with multiple sclerosis.

The sample holds a few counts of this clonotype. The chain employs TRBV5-1 and TRBJ1-2; D call uncertain. The V and J ends lost 4 bases and 2 bases respectively, with 9 bases between them. The germline gives CDR1 SGHRS, CDR2 YFSETQ. The CDR3 length is 13 residues. CDR3 sequence: CASSVTQNYGYTF. The DNA of the CDR3 is TGCGCCAGCAGCGTGACACAGAACTATGGCTACACCTTC.

This clonotype was detected a few times. The chain uses TRBV6-1 and TRBJ2-3; 11 bases line up with TRBD2. Germline values: CDR1 MNHNS, CDR2 SASEGT. CDR3 length: 18 amino acids. The V segment lost 6 bases and the J segment 0 bases; nucleotides outside the gene matches: 11. The CDR3 bases are TGTGCCAGCAGCCTCACTAGCGGGAGTCCGTCTAGCACAGATACGCAGTATTTT. Translated, it gives CASSLTSGSPSSTDTQYF.

V is TRBV10-3 and J is TRBJ1-1; 7 bases align to TRBD1. Germline CDR1 reads ENHRY; CDR2 reads SYGVKD. This CDR3 spans 16 amino acids. Trimming cost V 2 bases and J 0 bases; bases outside gene matches: 6. The CDR3 sequence is CAISEAPGQMNTEAFF. The CDR3 region has the DNA TGTGCCATCAGTGAGGCTCCGGGACAGATGAACACTGAAGCTTTCTTT.

In regard to this clonotype: Mismatch with germline at one junction end may stem from a read error. The V gene is TRBV7-9, the J gene TRBJ2-5; perhaps TRBD1 as D (5 bases). The J call is doubtful: the DNA matches TRBJ2-7 better. Germline V gene data show CDR1 as SEHNR and CDR2 as FQNEAQ (reference sequence). The CDR3 contains 13 residues. CDR3 in DNA: TGTGCCAGCAGCTCCAGGGTCTCCCACGAGCAGTACTTC. This codes for CASSSRVSHEQYF.

There are a few counts of this clonotype. V usage is TRBV5-1 and J usage is TRBJ1-6; tentative D call: TRBD1 (5 bases). V lost 4 bases and J lost 6, with 14 bases in between. Germline V CDR1 and CDR2: SGHRS, YFSETQ. The CDR3 is 15 amino acids. CDR3 in amino acids: CASSHSGPINSPLHF. CDR3 bases: TGCGCCAGCAGCCATTCGGGACCGATTAATTCACCCCTCCACTTT.

This rearrangement joins TRBV6-4 to TRBJ2-1; perhaps TRBD2 as D (6 bases). The J call may not be correct, given that the DNA end is closer to TRBJ2-7. The CDR3 length is 16 residues. Per the germline V gene, CDR1 is MRHNA and CDR2 is SNTAGT. The CDR3 loop reads CASSVGRGRSYNEQYF. In DNA, the CDR3 is TGTGCCAGCAGTGTTGGGCGGGGACGCTCCTACAATGAGCAGTACTTC.

Details on this clonotype: Sequence at one end of the junction differs from germline and may be a read error. In DNA, the CDR3 is TGTGCCAGCAGTTATATAACTAGCGGGAGCTTATTCCGCACGGATACGCAGTATTTT. Translation gives CASSYITSGSLFRTDTQYF. V is TRBV27 and J is TRBJ2-3, with 11 bases lining up with TRBD2. The CDR3 spans 19 residues. CDR1 is MNHEY, CDR2 SMNVEV, per germline (reference sequence).

This clonotype has a handful of counts. The chain uses TRBV20-1 and TRBJ1-4; 9 nucleotides line up with TRBD1. Germline V gene data show CDR1 as DFQATT and CDR2 as SNEGSKA (reference sequence). The V segment lost 5 bases and the J segment 6 bases; nucleotides outside the gene matches: 4. There are 13 residues in the CDR3. CDR3 in DNA: TGCAGTGCTCAGGGGACAGGGTATGAAAAACTGTTTTTT. Its translation: CSAQGTGYEKLFF.

This clonotype was observed a handful of times. The chain carries TRBV5-1 and TRBJ2-7; TRBD1 might be the D (6 bases). The germline V gene encodes CDR1 SGHRS and CDR2 YFSETQ. V lost 1 base and J 5 bases, leaving 22 bases between the germline ends. The CDR3 spans 17 residues. CDR3 nucleotides: TGCGCCAGCAGCTTGTACCCCACGGCAGGGGTTAGGAACGAGCAGTACTTC. It translates to CASSLYPTAGVRNEQYF.

This clonotype came up a few times. J is TRBJ1-4 and V is TRBV20-1; the match to TRBD1 covers 10 bases. CDR3 length: 14 residues. The junction had 2 bases not matched to a gene; V was cut back by 1 base and J by 6 bases. Germline V gives CDR1 DFQATT, CDR2 SNEGSKA (reference sequence). This CDR3 reads CSARGGTGDEKLFF. CDR3 DNA sequence: TGCAGTGCTAGAGGCGGGACAGGGGATGAAAAACTGTTTTTT.

This clonotype was counted a few times. This chain joins TRBV6-4 and TRBJ2-1; possibly TRBD2 for D (5 bases). CDR3 length: 14 residues. Deletions cut 4 bases from V and 7 bases from J, with 14 bases between. Germline V gives CDR1 MRHNA, CDR2 SNTAGT. The CDR3 sequence: CASSAGPSGNEQFF. CDR3 bases: TGTGCCAGCAGTGCTGGACCCTCGGGGAATGAGCAGTTCTTC.

The V call is TRBV6-5, the J call TRBJ1-2; 8 positions agree with TRBD1. Germline CDR1 reads MNHEY; CDR2 reads SVGAGI. The ends lost 2 bases at V and 5 bases at J; junction bases unmatched: 10. This CDR3 is 16 amino acids long. The CDR3 spells CASSYLDREVNYGYTF. CDR3 bases: TGTGCCAGCAGTTACCTGGACAGGGAGGTCAATTATGGCTACACCTTC.

This clonotype has only a few counts. The chain carries TRBV7-9 and TRBJ2-6; D gene ambiguous. Germline V gives CDR1 SEHNR, CDR2 FQNEAQ (reference sequence). Trimming left V 3 bases short and J 5 bases short, with 11 bases between. The CDR3 totals 15 residues. CDR3 region: CASSLGSPRANVLTF. The CDR3 DNA reads TGTGCCAGCAGCTTGGGCAGCCCAAGGGCCAACGTCCTGACTTTC. Drawing the rest from reference TRBV7-9 and TRBJ2-6, the complete variable domain is DTGVSQNPRHKITKRGQNVTFRCDPISEHNRLYWYRQTLGQGPEFLTYFQNEAQLEKSRLLSDRFSAERPKGSFSTLEIQRTEQGDSAMYLCASSLGSPRANVLTFGAGSRLTVL.

V and J are TRBV14 and TRBJ2-5; no definite D call. This CDR3 has 14 residues. Germline V lookup: CDR1 SGHDN, CDR2 FVKESK. The germline V and J ends were trimmed by 0 bases and 2 bases, with 7 bases remaining between them. CDR3 protein: CASSQDLRQETQYF. The CDR3 bases are TGTGCCAGCAGCCAAGATCTCAGGCAAGAGACCCAGTACTTC.

V gene TRBV5-1 combines with J gene TRBJ1-4, with D possibly TRBD1 on 6 matching bases. V lost 2 bases to trimming and J lost 8 bases, with 16 bases between them. Germline V lookup: CDR1 SGHRS, CDR2 YFSETQ. The CDR3 length is 15 residues. The CDR3 is CASSFGQGTIEKLFF. The CDR3 coding sequence is TGCGCCAGCAGCTTTGGGCAGGGGACAATCGAAAAACTGTTTTTT.

This clonotype came up a few times. The chain joins TRBV28 to TRBJ1-5, with D unresolved. V lost 6 bases to trimming and J lost 0 bases, with 9 bases between them. Germline V gene lookup returns CDR1 MDHEN and CDR2 SYDVKM. This CDR3 region has 14 residues. The CDR3 region is CASSLDPSNQPQHF. In DNA, the CDR3 is TGTGCCAGCAGCCTGGACCCTAGCAATCAGCCCCAGCATTTT.

The rearrangement joins TRBV21-1 to TRBJ2-1; TRBD2 was called by the table and not checked on the DNA. TRBV21-1 is deemed a pseudogene. This CDR3 is built from 17 residues. The CDR3 coding sequence is TGTGCCAGCCAATCAGCAAAGTCGGGGGGGAGAGACAATGAGCAGTTCTTC. It encodes CASQSAKSGGRDNEQFF.

The chain has TRBV20-1 and TRBJ2-3; possible D gene TRBD2, 6 bases. The CDR3 covers 17 residues. Germline V CDR1 and CDR2: DFQATT, SNEGSKA (reference sequence). Trimming pared 5 bases from V and 0 bases from J, leaving 21 bases between. CDR3 amino acids: CSADSTSLTRSTDTQYF. The CDR3 DNA reads TGCAGTGCTGATTCCACTAGCTTGACGCGAAGCACAGATACGCAGTATTTT.

The chain uses TRBV27 and TRBJ2-1; D not certain. This CDR3 has 11 amino acids. V was pared by 2 bases and J by 8 bases, with 4 bases between. Germline V CDR1 and CDR2: MNHEY, SMNVEV (reference sequence). The CDR3 bases are TGTGCCAGCAGTTTACACCATGAGCAGTTCTTC. This gives the protein CASSLHHEQFF.

The chain joins TRBV20-1 to TRBJ2-5; maybe TRBD1 (6 bases). V lost 1 base and J 6 bases, leaving 15 bases between the germline ends. The CDR3 spans 14 residues. From germline, CDR1 is DFQATT and CDR2 SNEGSKA (reference sequence). The CDR3 sequence is CSARAGTLGKTQYF. CDR3 nucleotides: TGCAGTGCTAGAGCCGGGACACTAGGAAAGACCCAGTACTTC.